The rows below give T cell receptor beta chains drawn from one sample of a study of spatial heterogeneity in lung cancer. TCRdb called the 5' RACE reads again in MiXCR, with one record for every CDR3 protein. The sample lists roughly 120,000 distinct CDR3 sequences, 9% to 15% seen once, with 15% to 20% in the top ten. Sequenced material: PBMCs, taken at follow-up. Every receptor here comes from a male donor with early-stage non-small cell lung cancer. CDR3s include the opening cysteine and the closing phenylalanine or tryptophan. The order of the fields is V gene, clone size, J gene, D gene, CDR3 DNA, CDR3 protein. The D gene is left open where the match is weak. Size is omitted from some rows. Given values are once, few, many or a class for expanded clones.

V: TRBV10-3
size: many
J: TRBJ1-2
D: .
DNA: TGTGCCATCAGCCTGGACGTAGATGGCTACACCTTC
CDR3: CAISLDVDGYTF

V: TRBV5-1
size: .
J: TRBJ2-2
D: .
DNA: TGCGCCAGCAGCTCAAGCCAGACCTTCGGGACCGGGGAGCTGTTTTTT
CDR3: CASSSSQTFGTGELFF

V: TRBV12-3/TRBV12-4
size: .
J: TRBJ2-3
D: .
DNA: TGTGCCAGCAGTTCCCGCGGCCGACTGGCAGGCCAGACAGATACGCAGTATTTT
CDR3: CASSSRGRLAGQTDTQYF

V: TRBV4-3
size: many
J: TRBJ2-1
D: TRBD2
DNA: TGCGCCAGCAGCAAAACGACTAGCGGTGACAATGAGCAGTTCTTC
CDR3: CASSKTTSGDNEQFF

V: TRBV10-2
size: few
J: TRBJ1-1
D: .
DNA: TGCGCCAGCAGTTGGGGCGCGGGCACTGAAGCTTTCTTT
CDR3: CASSWGAGTEAFF

V: TRBV28
size: many
J: TRBJ2-5
D: .
DNA: TGTGCCAGCAGGGAGCCGGGACAACTCCTAATCTCGGGGGAGACCCAGTACTTC
CDR3: CASREPGQLLISGETQYF

V: TRBV5-1
size: few
J: TRBJ1-3
D: .
DNA: TGCGCCAGCAGCTTGGAAGGGGGGCCCGGAAACACCATATATTTT
CDR3: CASSLEGGPGNTIYF

V: TRBV3-1
size: few
J: TRBJ2-1
D: .
DNA: TGTGCCAGCAGCCAAGTCAGGGCGAACAATGAGCAGTTCTTC
CDR3: CASSQVRANNEQFF

V: TRBV11-2
size: .
J: TRBJ2-5
D: .
DNA: TGTGCCAGCAGCCAGGCCAGGCCCCAAGAGACCCAGTACTTC
CDR3: CASSQARPQETQYF

V: TRBV7-7
size: .
J: TRBJ2-5
D: TRBD2
DNA: TGTGCTAGCAGCATCGGACTAGCGGAGACCCAGTACTTC
CDR3: CASSIGLAETQYF